Given below is one T cell receptor beta chain in context. The sample originates from a study of technical replicates of blood from a few donors. The repertoire was sequenced with immunoSEQ multiplex PCR; TCRdb's copy has only in-frame clones and lacks some. Of about 13,000 clones detected, 86% appear once; the ten largest clones hold about an eighth. The germline V gene encodes CDR1 SGHRS and CDR2 YFSETQ. The CDR3 length is 16 residues. V was shortened by 5 bases and J by 3 bases, with 18 bases between the two germline ends. The chain is built from TRBV5-1 and TRBJ2-1, with a tentative D call TRBD2 (5 bases). The clonotype comes from a human donor in good health. The sequenced material came from PBMCs. The CDR3 sequence: CASSLDGGTSYNEQFF. The CDR3 nucleotides are TGCGCCAGCAGTCTAGACGGTGGTACTAGCTACAATGAGCAGTTCTTC. Combining the CDR3 with reference TRBV5-1 and TRBJ2-1 gives the whole variable domain KAGVTQTPRYLIKTRGQQVTLSCSPISGHRSVSWYQQTPGQGLQFLFEYFSETQRNKGNFPGRFSGRQFSNSRSEMNVSTLELGDSALYLCASSLDGGTSYNEQFFGPGTRLTVL.